This passage covers 30 T cell receptor beta chains from one sample sequenced in a study of blood T cell repertoires in COVID-19. Libraries were prepared by immunoSEQ multiplex PCR; TCRdb keeps only in-frame clonotypes and omits some of them. The sample yields around 65,000 clones, around 80% seen once. Sequencing was carried out using peripheral blood. All receptors derive from a man at least 80 years old with acute or convalescent COVID-19.

Turning to this clone: Other DNA variants within this sample encode the same CDR3. The chain joins TRBV14 to TRBJ2-7, with TRBD2 matching over 7 bases. CDR3 length equals 14 residues. The germline CDR1 and CDR2 sequences are SGHDN and FVKESK. V gave up 1 base and J gave up 4 bases; unmatched junction bases: 4. CDR3 coding DNA: TGTGCCAGCAGCCAAGGGGGGGGACGGTACGAGCAGTACTTC. It translates to CASSQGGGRYEQYF.

The chain has TRBV5-4 and TRBJ2-7; 8 nucleotides align to TRBD2. CDR3 size: 15 residues. Germline values: CDR1 SGHNT, CDR2 YYREEE (reference sequence). Unmatched junction bases numbered 5, after V lost 3 bases and J lost 0 bases. CDR3 in DNA: TGTGCCAGCAGCTCCGGACTAGCCATCTCCTACGAGCAGTACTTC. Translating gives CASSSGLAISYEQYF.

The J gene is TRBJ2-7, the V gene TRBV7-2; a weak D match, TRBD2 (6 bases). Germline CDR1 is SGHTA and CDR2 is FQGNSA. CDR3 length equals 13 residues. With 4 bases removed from V and 4 bases from J, the gap between germline ends came to 11 bases. The CDR3 nucleotides are TGTGCCAGCAGCTCAGCGGGCTTTTACGAGCAGTACTTC. This sequence encodes CASSSAGFYEQYF.

There are a few counts of this clone. The V call is TRBV28, the J call TRBJ1-5; unclear D gene. Germline V lookup: CDR1 MDHEN, CDR2 SYDVKM. The V end lost 3 bases, the J end lost 10 bases, and 10 bases lay between the germline ends. The CDR3 is made up of 12 amino acids. The CDR3 nucleotides read TGTGCCAGCAGTTTCGAGGTCCAACCCCAGCATTTT. Its protein product is CASSFEVQPQHF.

This rearrangement joins TRBV14 to TRBJ2-2; 9 nucleotides match TRBD1. The CDR3 is 17 residues long. The V gene end was trimmed by 0 bases and the J gene end by 6 bases; junction bases not matched to a gene: 8. Germline lookup yields CDR1 SGHDN and CDR2 FVKESK. The CDR3 spells CASSQDMDRGRAGELFF. The CDR3 nucleotides are TGTGCCAGCAGCCAAGATATGGACAGGGGTAGGGCCGGGGAGCTGTTTTTT.

This sequence joins TRBV11-2 and TRBJ2-1; 7 bases align to TRBD2. Germline values: CDR1 SGHAT, CDR2 FQNNGV. Germline trimming cut 2 bases from V and 4 bases from J; bases unmatched to any gene: 8. The CDR3 has 16 amino acids. The CDR3 protein is CASSLPRIGGYNEQFF. The CDR3 DNA reads TGTGCCAGCAGCTTACCACGGATCGGGGGGTACAATGAGCAGTTCTTC.

This chain connects TRBV28 to TRBJ1-6, with TRBD1 as a possible D gene (5 bases). Germline assignment: CDR1 MDHEN and CDR2 SYDVKM. The CDR3 runs 14 residues. Trimming stripped 2 bases from V and 12 bases from J, with 14 bases between. CDR3 in DNA: TGTGCCAGCAGTTTAGTCGCCAGGGAAGGACCCCTCCACTTT. Translation: CASSLVAREGPLHF.

The V and J genes are TRBV5-1 and TRBJ1-2; possible D gene TRBD1, 6 bases. This CDR3 has 14 amino acids. Per the germline V gene, CDR1 is SGHRS and CDR2 is YFSETQ. The ends were cut back, 0 bases at V and 8 bases at J, with 14 bases in the middle. The CDR3 DNA reads as TGCGCCAGCAGCTTGGCCGAGGGGGTGGAAGGCTACACCTTC. Amino acid sequence: CASSLAEGVEGYTF. The full variable domain, rest sourced from reference TRBV5-1 and TRBJ1-2, is KAGVTQTPRYLIKTRGQQVTLSCSPISGHRSVSWYQQTPGQGLQFLFEYFSETQRNKGNFPGRFSGRQFSNSRSEMNVSTLELGDSALYLCASSLAEGVEGYTFGSGTRLTVV.

This clone was seen a few times. This chain uses TRBV2 with TRBJ2-7; 8 bases align to TRBD1. Germline CDR1 SNHLY, CDR2 FYNNEI. This CDR3 has 11 residues. Trimming at V came to 6 bases and at J to 5 bases, leaving 0 bases not matched to a gene. CDR3 in amino acids: CASRTGDEQYF. The CDR3 bases are TGTGCCAGCAGGACAGGGGACGAGCAGTACTTC.

This clone has more than one count but fewer than ten. The chain uses TRBV5-5 and TRBJ2-3; weak D call: TRBD2 (5 bases). Germline CDR1 is SGHKS and CDR2 is YYEKEE (reference sequence). CDR3 length: 14 amino acids. V lost 0 bases and J lost 4, with 9 bases in between. CDR3 region: CASSLVGRADTQYF. The CDR3, as DNA: TGTGCCAGCAGCTTGGTCGGGCGGGCAGATACGCAGTATTTT. Variable domain in full (rest from reference TRBV5-5 and TRBJ2-3): DAGVTQSPTHLIKTRGQQVTLRCSPISGHKSVSWYQQVLGQGPQFIFQYYEKEERGRGNFPDRFSARQFPNYSSELNVNALLLGDSALYLCASSLVGRADTQYFGPGTRLTVL.

The genes are TRBV7-3 and TRBJ2-3; 9 bases map to TRBD1. Germline V gives CDR1 SGHTA, CDR2 FQGTGA. V shed 2 bases and J 4 bases; nucleotides not matched to a gene: 7. CDR3 size: 16 residues. The CDR3 spells CASSLDGDRDADTQYF. The CDR3 bases are TGTGCCAGCAGCTTAGACGGGGACAGGGACGCAGATACGCAGTATTTT.

This clone appeared once. The gene calls are TRBV28 and TRBJ1-3, with D maybe TRBD1 (5 bases). The V end was cut by 6 bases, the J end by 4 bases, with 13 bases between. The CDR3 is made up of 14 amino acids. CDR1 MDHEN and CDR2 SYDVKM come from the germline V gene. The chain's CDR3 is CASSLYRQGNTIYF. CDR3 coding DNA: TGTGCCAGCAGCCTCTACAGACAGGGAAACACCATATATTTT.

The V call is TRBV20-1, the J call TRBJ2-3, with 9 bases identical to TRBD2. With 3 bases clipped from V and 6 bases from J, the junction kept 16 bases outside the gene matches. Germline V lookup: CDR1 DFQATT, CDR2 SNEGSKA (reference sequence). This CDR3 is built from 17 residues. CDR3 amino acids: CSASLPSGTTGSDTQYF. The CDR3 nucleotides read TGCAGTGCTAGTTTACCTAGCGGGACTACAGGCTCTGATACGCAGTATTTT.

The chain couples TRBV7-8 to TRBJ1-3; D is perhaps TRBD1 (6 bases). V lost 5 bases, J lost 2 bases, and 13 bases lay in between. Per germline, CDR1 SGHVS and CDR2 FQNEAQ. The CDR3 is 15 amino acids. The CDR3 protein is CASSPTGNTGNTIYF. In DNA, the CDR3 is TGTGCCAGCAGCCCTACAGGGAACACTGGAAACACCATATATTTT. The whole variable domain, filled in from reference TRBV7-8 and TRBJ1-3, reads GAGVSQSPRYKVAKRGQDVALRCDPISGHVSLFWYQQALGQGPEFLTYFQNEAQLDKSGLPSDRFFAERPEGSVSTLKIQRTQQEDSAVYLCASSPTGNTGNTIYFGEGSWLTVV.

The chain employs TRBV5-8 and TRBJ1-1; maybe TRBD1 (6 bases). V lost 3 bases to trimming and J lost 3 bases, with 15 bases between them. Germline loops: CDR1 SGHTS, CDR2 YDEGEE. The CDR3 sequence is 15 residues long. The CDR3 bases are TGTGCCAGCAGCTCCCAGGACAGCGGCTACACTGAAGCTTTCTTT. Encoded protein: CASSSQDSGYTEAFF.

DNA for the CDR3: TGTGCCAGCTCACTCCGACAGGGGGCGAGCACAGATACGCAGTATTTT. Translated, it gives CASSLRQGASTDTQYF. The genes are TRBV18 and TRBJ2-3, with TRBD1 matching over 10 bases. V lost 4 bases, J lost 0 bases, and 4 bases stayed unmatched. CDR3 length: 16 amino acids. Per germline, CDR1 KGHSH and CDR2 LQKENI. The whole variable domain, remainder taken from reference TRBV18 and TRBJ2-3, is NAGVMQNPRHLVRRRGQEARLRCSPMKGHSHVYWYRQLPEEGLKFMVYLQKENIIDESGMPKERFSAEFPKEGPSILRIQQVVRGDSAAYFCASSLRQGASTDTQYFGPGTRLTVL.

This clone was detected a few times. The V and J genes are TRBV24-1 and TRBJ2-1; 11 bases map to TRBD2. V dropped 3 bases and J dropped 3; count of bases not matched to a gene: 3. CDR1 and CDR2 (germline): KGHDR, SFDVKD. CDR3 length equals 16 residues. In DNA form, the CDR3 reads TGTGCCACCAGTGATATTGGGACTAGCGGCTACAATGAGCAGTTCTTC. This codes for CATSDIGTSGYNEQFF.

The chain carries TRBV7-6 and TRBJ1-5; D possibly corresponds to TRBD1 (5 bases). The V end lost 5 bases, the J end lost 0 bases, and 14 bases lay between the germline ends. CDR3 length: 16 residues. Germline V CDR1 and CDR2: SGHVS, FNYEAQ. This CDR3 is CASSPAPGNSNQPQHF. CDR3 sequence (DNA): TGTGCCAGCAGCCCCGCCCCAGGGAATAGCAATCAGCCCCAGCATTTT. Combining the CDR3 with reference TRBV7-6 and TRBJ1-5 gives the whole variable domain GAGVSQSPRYKVTKRGQDVALRCDPISGHVSLYWYRQALGQGPEFLTYFNYEAQQDKSGLPNDRFSAERPEGSISTLTIQRTEQRDSAMYRCASSPAPGNSNQPQHFGDGTRLSIL.

This rearrangement joins TRBV5-5 to TRBJ2-3; D is unclear. The length of the CDR3 is 14 residues. CDR1 and CDR2 (germline): SGHKS, YYEKEE (reference sequence). Deletions cut 2 bases from V and 1 base from J, with 8 bases between. The CDR3 protein is CASSFPSRTDTQYF. CDR3 nucleotide sequence: TGTGCCAGCAGCTTCCCATCCCGCACAGATACGCAGTATTTT.

The chain's CDR3 is CASSTGLGGEQYF. CDR3 nucleotide sequence: TGTGCCAGTAGTACGGGACTCGGGGGCGAGCAGTACTTC. V gene TRBV19 combines with J gene TRBJ2-7; tentatively, D is TRBD2 (6 bases). CDR3 length: 13 residues. Germline V gene data show CDR1 as LNHDA and CDR2 as SQIVND (reference sequence). The V and J ends lost 4 bases and 6 bases respectively, with 13 bases between them.

This chain uses TRBV20-1 with TRBJ2-5; 9 bases fit TRBD2. Looked up from germline, CDR1 is DFQATT and CDR2 is SNEGSKA (reference sequence). The V segment lost 3 bases and the J segment 1 base; nucleotides outside the gene matches: 3. This CDR3 comprises 14 residues. Here the CDR3 reads CSASMGLAQETQYF. The DNA for the CDR3 is TGCAGTGCTAGTATGGGACTAGCCCAAGAGACCCAGTACTTC.

The chain joins TRBV24-1 to TRBJ2-4; a weak D match, TRBD2 (6 bases). Trimming stripped 7 bases from V and 7 bases from J, with 13 bases between. The CDR3 runs 13 residues. CDR1 and CDR2 from the germline V gene are KGHDR and SFDVKD. CDR3 loop: CATSAGGRNIQYF. The DNA for the CDR3 is TGTGCCACCAGCGCCGGGGGAAGGAACATTCAGTACTTC.

This sequence joins TRBV29-1 and TRBJ2-3; D perhaps matches TRBD2 (5 bases). This CDR3 comprises 12 residues. Germline V gene lookup returns CDR1 SQVTM and CDR2 ANQGSEA. The V gene lost 4 bases and the J gene lost 2 bases, with 7 bases spanning the gap. Here the CDR3 reads CSVGLSTDTQYF. CDR3 nucleotide sequence: TGCAGCGTTGGACTATCCACAGATACGCAGTATTTT.

The V and J genes are TRBV4-1 and TRBJ2-3, with 14 nucleotides matching TRBD2. The CDR3 loop spans 20 amino acids. V gave up 4 bases and J gave up 7 bases; unmatched junction bases: 19. Germline loops: CDR1 MGHRA, CDR2 YSYEKL. CDR3 sequence reads: CASSPRGINTGTSGGNTQYF. The CDR3 DNA reads as TGCGCCAGCAGCCCCAGGGGGATCAATACCGGGACTAGCGGGGGAAATACGCAGTATTTT.

The chain carries TRBV7-9 and TRBJ1-5; unclear D gene. CDR1 is SEHNR, CDR2 FQNEAQ, per germline (reference sequence). Trimming removed 6 bases from V and 5 bases from J, with 8 bases in between. The CDR3 is 12 amino acids. CDR3 nucleotide sequence: TGTGCCAGCAGTGCAGGTGATCAGCCCCAGCATTTT. Its protein is CASSAGDQPQHF.

This clone was detected only once. V and J are TRBV28 and TRBJ2-1; possibly TRBD1 for D (5 bases). The CDR3 runs to 13 residues. Per the germline V gene, CDR1 is MDHEN and CDR2 is SYDVKM. V gave up 7 bases and J gave up 6 bases, with 13 bases separating them. The CDR3 region is CASMLRVPNEQFF. The CDR3 DNA sequence: TGTGCCAGCATGCTCAGGGTGCCCAATGAGCAGTTCTTC.

The chain combines TRBV11-1 with TRBJ1-5, with 7 bases matching TRBD1. J lost 3 bases, V lost 5 bases, and 7 bases had no gene match. The germline V gene has CDR1 SGHAT and CDR2 FQDESV (reference sequence). The CDR3 runs 15 residues. The CDR3 loop reads CASSLTGAYNQPQHF. The CDR3 coding sequence is TGTGCCAGCAGCCTAACAGGGGCTTACAATCAGCCCCAGCATTTT. Drawing the rest from reference TRBV11-1 and TRBJ1-5, the complete variable domain is EAEVAQSPRYKITEKSQAVAFWCDPISGHATLYWYRQILGQGPELLVQFQDESVVDDSQLPKDRFSAERLKGVDSTLKIQPAELGDSAMYLCASSLTGAYNQPQHFGDGTRLSIL.

This chain uses TRBV7-8 with TRBJ2-1, with a possible D match to TRBD1 (6 bases). Looked up from germline, CDR1 is SGHVS and CDR2 is FQNEAQ. V dropped 2 bases and J dropped 6 bases, with 14 bases sitting between them. The CDR3 totals 15 residues. CDR3 nucleotides: TGTGCCAGCAGCTTATATGGGACACTGGGCAATGAGCAGTTCTTC. This encodes CASSLYGTLGNEQFF.

V is TRBV19 and J is TRBJ2-3, with TRBD1 matching 10 bases. The CDR3 spans 14 residues. V was pared by 1 base and J by 5 bases, with 0 bases of the junction left unmatched. CDR1 LNHDA and CDR2 SQIVND come from the germline V gene (reference sequence). Written as DNA, the CDR3 is TGTGCCAGTAGTATAGGGACAGGGGGAGATACGCAGTATTTT. It yields the protein CASSIGTGGDTQYF.

The genes are TRBV7-3 and TRBJ1-2; the D gene is possibly TRBD1 (6 bases). Germline V gene lookup returns CDR1 SGHTA and CDR2 FQGTGA. The CDR3 length is 14 residues. Trimming removed 6 bases at V and 7 bases at J, with 18 bases between. The DNA of the CDR3 is TGTGCCAGCAGTCCTGGGGGCGGCTTAAGTGGCTACACCTTC. This gives the protein CASSPGGGLSGYTF. The full variable domain, with the rest looked up from reference TRBV7-3 and TRBJ1-2, is GAGVSQTPSNKVTEKGKYVELRCDPISGHTALYWYRQSLGQGPEFLIYFQGTGAADDSGLPNDRFFAVRPEGSVSTLKIQRTERGDSAVYLCASSPGGGLSGYTFGSGTRLTVV.